This passage covers 9 T cell receptor beta chains from one sample sequenced in a study of blood T cell repertoires in COVID-19. This table comes from immunoSEQ multiplex PCR, and its TCRdb copy is limited to in-frame clones, with some not included. Of some 290,000 clones listed, around 90% are singletons. The specimen was peripheral blood. These receptors all stem from a woman in her thirties or forties with COVID-19, enrolled during active disease.

The rearrangement joins TRBV27 to TRBJ2-5; maybe TRBD1 (5 bases). CDR3 length: 14 amino acids. V was cut by 5 bases and J by 2 bases, with 12 bases left in between. Germline CDR1 and CDR2: MNHEY and SMNVEV (reference sequence). The CDR3: CASSPIDRQETQYF. DNA for the CDR3: TGTGCCAGCAGTCCCATAGACAGACAAGAGACCCAGTACTTC.

This clone showed up just once. V and J are TRBV4-3 and TRBJ2-3; 9 bases map to TRBD2. Germline trimming cut 2 bases from V and 2 bases from J; bases unmatched to any gene: 5. The CDR3 runs 16 residues. From germline, CDR1 is LGHNA and CDR2 YSLEER. The DNA for the CDR3 is TGCGCCAGCAGCCAAATTTCTAGCGGGGACACAGATACGCAGTATTTT. Its protein product is CASSQISSGDTDTQYF.

J is TRBJ1-1 and V is TRBV11-3; D remains ambiguous. CDR1 SGHNT and CDR2 YENEEA come from the germline V gene. The germline V and J ends were trimmed by 5 bases and 0 bases, with 7 bases remaining between them. The CDR3 is 13 amino acids. The CDR3 here is CASSAGLNTEAFF. CDR3 nucleotides: TGTGCCAGCAGCGCGGGGTTGAACACTGAAGCTTTCTTT.

This chain connects TRBV6-2 or TRBV6-3 to TRBJ2-3; D is unresolved. Germline V gene data show CDR1 as MNHEY and CDR2 as SVGEGT. Trimming cost V 5 bases and J 0 bases, with 6 bases left between them. The CDR3 is 13 residues long. The CDR3 region has the DNA TGTGCCAGCAGTCTCGGGAGCACAGATACGCAGTATTTT. This encodes CASSLGSTDTQYF.

V usage is TRBV5-1 and J usage is TRBJ1-1, with 7 bases that match TRBD1. Germline CDR1 is SGHRS and CDR2 is YFSETQ. Trimming took 2 bases from V and 4 from J; bases not matched to a gene: 5. The CDR3 runs 14 residues. DNA for the CDR3: TGCGCCAGCAGCTTTGGACAGGCCGGCACTGAAGCTTTCTTT. Translated: CASSFGQAGTEAFF.

The chain carries TRBV19 and TRBJ2-3, with D possibly being TRBD1 (6 bases). V was clipped by 1 base and J by 7 bases, with 15 bases between them. The CDR3 is made up of 15 amino acids. CDR1 is LNHDA, CDR2 SQIVND, per germline (reference sequence). CDR3 loop: CASSIGGRGSYTQYF. The CDR3 DNA reads TGTGCCAGTAGTATAGGTGGCAGGGGATCGTATACGCAGTATTTT.

This chain connects TRBV6-5 to TRBJ2-1; 8 positions agree with TRBD2. The CDR3 consists of 15 residues. With V trimmed by 8 bases and J by 0 bases, 6 bases remained unmatched. Germline V gene lookup returns CDR1 MNHEY and CDR2 SVGAGI. The CDR3 here is CASGVLAASYNEQFF. The DNA for the CDR3 is TGTGCCAGCGGGGTACTAGCGGCCTCCTACAATGAGCAGTTCTTC.

The rearrangement joins TRBV7-2 to TRBJ2-1; D perhaps matches TRBD2 (5 bases). This CDR3 is 12 amino acids long. Germline V CDR1 and CDR2: SGHTA, FQGNSA. V shed 6 bases and J shed 7 bases, with 10 bases lying between them. CDR3 sequence: CASSRWRNEQFF. The CDR3 nucleotides read TGTGCCAGCAGTCGTTGGAGGAATGAGCAGTTCTTC.

The genes are TRBV6-2 or TRBV6-3 and TRBJ1-1; D call uncertain. Trimming pared 2 bases from V and 6 bases from J, leaving 7 bases between. Germline V gene data show CDR1 as MNHEY and CDR2 as SVGEGT. This CDR3 spans 12 amino acids. Written as DNA, the CDR3 is TGTGCCAGCAGTTACAGAGTCGCTGAAGCTTTCTTT. Amino acid sequence: CASSYRVAEAFF.